This T cell receptor beta chain emerged from a study of blood T cell repertoires in COVID-19. In the study overall: Acute and convalescent COVID-19 specimens originated in the United States, Italy and Spain. From T cells, B-cell-depleted T cells, or PBMCs came the material, which was cDNA or gDNA.

Seattle researchers signed up patients amid active infection and tracked them longitudinally. The V and J ends lost 1 base and 0 bases respectively, with 13 bases between them. Germline-derived CDR1 and CDR2 are LGHNA and YNFKEQ. The CDR3 is 17 residues long. Per the study methods: For nucleated cells, counts were estimated from reference gene primer amplification. Profiling relied on immunoSEQ multiplex PCR, and the TCRdb table lists in-frame clones only, not all of them. V and J calls and clone size come straight from that table; D and trimming were deduced from the DNA. The repertoire holds fewer than 200,000 clones, with roughly four fifths as singletons.

Sequenced material: peripheral blood. This TCR derives from a woman in her 70s with COVID-19, enrolled during active disease. This chain links TRBV4-2 with TRBJ1-3; D gene uncertain. CDR3 coding DNA: TGTGCCAGCAGCCAAGTGTTAGAGGGAATCTCTGGAAACACCATATATTTT. This sequence encodes CASSQVLEGISGNTIYF.